This T cell receptor (beta chain) was sequenced during a study of blood T cell repertoires in COVID-19. Study-wide context: Material from acute and convalescent COVID-19 was sourced from the United States, Italy and Spain.

The protocol was immunoSEQ multiplex PCR, while the TCRdb copy is restricted to in-frame clones and leaves out a portion. The table has about 150,000 clones, approximately 85% seen once. Trimming stripped 6 bases from V and 10 bases from J, with 9 bases between. The CDR3 consists of 9 residues. From germline, CDR1 is DFQATT and CDR2 SNEGSKA (reference sequence). Sequencing used peripheral blood. The sequence was obtained from a man in his sixties with COVID-19, enrolled during active disease. The rearrangement joins TRBV20-1 to TRBJ1-2, with D unclear. This CDR3 reads CSASVDYTF. CDR3 nucleotide sequence: TGCAGTGCCAGTGTAGACTACACCTTC.